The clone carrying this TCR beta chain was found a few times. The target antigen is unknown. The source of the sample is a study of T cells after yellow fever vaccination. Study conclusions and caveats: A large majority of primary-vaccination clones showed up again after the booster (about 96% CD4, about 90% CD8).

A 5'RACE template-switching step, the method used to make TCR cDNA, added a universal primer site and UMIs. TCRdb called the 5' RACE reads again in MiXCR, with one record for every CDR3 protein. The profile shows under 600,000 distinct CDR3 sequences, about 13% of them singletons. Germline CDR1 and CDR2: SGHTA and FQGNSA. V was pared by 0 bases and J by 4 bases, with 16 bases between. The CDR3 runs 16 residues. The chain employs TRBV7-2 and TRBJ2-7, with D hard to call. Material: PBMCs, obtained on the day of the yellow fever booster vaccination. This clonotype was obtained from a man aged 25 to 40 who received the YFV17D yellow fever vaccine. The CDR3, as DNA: TGTGCCAGCAGCTTAGCGCTGGGTATTTCGGTATACGAGCAGTACTTC. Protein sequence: CASSLALGISVYEQYF.